The clone carrying this T cell receptor beta chain was seen once. The final CDR3 position lacks the conserved phenylalanine or tryptophan, pointing to a likely read error. The data were taken from a study of patients and donors after allogeneic stem cell transplantation. TCRdb called the RT-PCR reads again in MiXCR, with one record for every CDR3 protein. The sample holds around 150,000 distinct CDR3 sequences; around 28% are singletons and the top ten take 2.5% to 3.5%. Germline CDR1 reads SGHTA; CDR2 reads FQGNSA. V lost 5 bases and J lost 6; bases outside the gene matches: 4. The length of the CDR3 is 14 residues.

The sample taken for sequencing was blood, either unsorted or a sorted T cell fraction (not recorded which). The clonotype was recovered from a human donor who was either an allogeneic HSCT recipient or a stem cell or donor lymphocyte infusion donor (not recorded which). It is not recorded whose cells these are; they may come from a transplant donor. The chain combines TRBV7-2 with TRBJ1-5; 10 bases align to TRBD1. Written as DNA, the CDR3 is TGTGCCAGCAGCCCCCGGACAGGGGGTCAGCCCCAGCATATT. It translates to CASSPRTGGQPQHI.